The 8 T cell receptor beta chains below all came from one sample that was sequenced in a study of vaccination and CD4 T cells after COVID-19. Antigens of these TCRs are unknown. The treatment was: roughly 11-day PBMC culture with coronavirus spike peptide pools or control peptides (ViraFEST assay). At the Johns Hopkins FTIC core, DNA taken from cultured CD4+ T cells was sequenced by way of the Oncomine TCR Beta short-read assay. One entry per CDR3 protein, called by TCRdb with MiXCR from the PCR reads. The sample has 15,000 to 20,000 distinct CDR3 sequences; just under 45% are singletons. Sequenced sample: CD4+ T cells from blood, cultured in vitro. The receptors were sampled from a human donor who had recovered from COVID-19.

This chain joins TRBV5-8 and TRBJ2-3; 10 bases map to TRBD1. V lost 0 bases to trimming and J lost 4 bases; unmatched junction nucleotides: 2. The CDR3 contains 15 residues. The V gene's germline CDR1 is SGHTS and CDR2 YDEGEE. This CDR3 reads CASSLGQGAADTQYF. The CDR3 coding sequence is TGTGCCAGCAGCTTGGGACAGGGGGCTGCAGATACGCAGTATTTT.

The chain couples TRBV30 to TRBJ1-6; D unclear. Trimming left V 0 bases short and J 7 bases short, with 16 bases between. Looked up from germline, CDR1 is GTSNPN and CDR2 is SVGIG (reference sequence). This CDR3 comprises 16 residues. The CDR3 is CAWSVFGVWGNSPLHF. DNA of the CDR3: TGTGCCTGGAGTGTTTTCGGGGTCTGGGGAAATTCACCCCTCCACTTT. Full variable domain (rest looked up from reference TRBV30 and TRBJ1-6): SQTIHQWPATLVQPVGSPLSLECTVEGTSNPNLYWYRQAAGRGLQLLFYSVGIGQISSEVPQNLSASRPQDRQFILSSKKLLLSDSGFYLCAWSVFGVWGNSPLHFGNGTRLTVT.

The chain uses TRBV20-1 and TRBJ2-5; no clear D gene. V dropped 2 bases and J dropped 1 base, with 5 bases sitting between them. The CDR3 has 12 residues. Germline loops: CDR1 DFQATT, CDR2 SNEGSKA (reference sequence). The CDR3 loop is CSARYVQETQYF. Here the CDR3 DNA reads TGCAGTGCTAGATACGTCCAAGAGACCCAGTACTTC.

The V and J genes are TRBV6-1 and TRBJ1-2; D may be TRBD1 (5 bases). CDR1 and CDR2 from the germline V gene are MNHNS and SASEGT. There are 13 residues in the CDR3. V was pared by 5 bases and J by 13 bases, with 20 bases between. CDR3 sequence: CASSLRGYPSTTF. CDR3 coding DNA: TGTGCCAGCAGTCTTCGGGGCTACCCGTCGACCACCTTC.

This clonotype has only a few counts. The gene calls are TRBV27 and TRBJ2-7; weak D call: TRBD2 (7 bases). The V end lost 6 bases, the J end lost 4 bases, and 19 bases lay between the germline ends. The CDR3 sequence is 15 residues long. Germline CDR1 MNHEY, CDR2 SMNVEV (reference sequence). The CDR3 protein is CASRAGAGGLYEQYF. CDR3 nucleotide sequence: TGTGCCAGCAGGGCGGGGGCTGGGGGATTATACGAGCAGTACTTC.

Only a few counts were recorded for this clonotype. CDR3 sequence (DNA): TGTGCCACCAGTGATCCAGGGACTGCGGGAAACACCATATATTTT. Protein: CATSDPGTAGNTIYF. V gene TRBV24-1 combines with J gene TRBJ1-3; TRBD1 might be the D (5 bases). Germline values: CDR1 KGHDR, CDR2 SFDVKD. This CDR3 has 15 residues. The ends were cut back, 3 bases at V and 4 bases at J, with 12 bases in the middle.

This clonotype has a handful of counts. V and J are TRBV4-2 and TRBJ2-3; D is undetermined. The CDR3 consists of 14 residues. Germline CDR1 is LGHNA and CDR2 is YNFKEQ. The ends were cut back, 2 bases at V and 3 bases at J, with 9 bases in the middle. As DNA, the CDR3 is TGTGCCAGCAGCCAAACGGACCGGACAGATACGCAGTATTTT. Its protein product is CASSQTDRTDTQYF.

The V call is TRBV15, the J call TRBJ1-3; 8 bases are shared with TRBD1. With 8 bases clipped from V and 0 bases from J, the junction kept 6 bases outside the gene matches. Germline V gene lookup returns CDR1 LNHNV and CDR2 YYDKDF (reference sequence). The CDR3 consists of 15 residues. The CDR3 region is CATARQGISGNTIYF. As DNA, the CDR3 is TGTGCCACCGCTAGACAGGGGATCTCTGGAAACACCATATATTTT. Complete variable domain (other parts from reference TRBV15 and TRBJ1-3): DAMVIQNPRYQVTQFGKPVTLSCSQTLNHNVMYWYQQKSSQAPKLLFHYYDKDFNNEADTPDNFQSRRPNTSFCFLDIRSPGLGDTAMYLCATARQGISGNTIYFGEGSWLTVV.